These 17 T cell receptor beta chains were all obtained from the same sample, sequenced in a study of CD8+ T cells in alopecia areata. Sequencing templates came from extracted RNA that was reverse transcribed into cDNA. Clones were sequenced by immunoSEQ multiplex PCR, and TCRdb holds only the in-frame ones, with some missing. Of about 250,000 clones listed, under 70% are singletons. The source material was CD4+ T cells sorted from blood, sampled at week 0. These receptors were taken from a human donor with alopecia areata.

This chain uses TRBV13 with TRBJ2-2, with unresolved D. The germline V and J ends were trimmed by 5 bases and 4 bases, with 14 bases remaining between them. This CDR3 is built from 15 residues. In germline, CDR1 is PRHDT, CDR2 FYEKMQ (reference sequence). CDR3 protein: CASSPLTGGTGELFF. DNA for the CDR3: TGTGCCAGCAGCCCCCTTACGGGCGGCACCGGGGAGCTGTTTTTT.

This chain links TRBV2 with TRBJ2-1; D unresolved. V was pared by 8 bases and J by 1 base, with 15 bases between. The germline V gene has CDR1 SNHLY and CDR2 FYNNEI. This CDR3 spans 15 amino acids. The CDR3 region has the DNA TGTGCCAGCCGGCCAAAGCAGAAGTCCTACAATGAGCAGTTCTTC. Encoded protein: CASRPKQKSYNEQFF.

This clone has more than one count but fewer than ten. The chain recombines TRBV7-2 with TRBJ1-6; 7 nucleotides match TRBD1. The V and J ends lost 4 bases and 7 bases, in that order; junction bases with no gene match: 4. Germline V gene sequence: CDR1 SGHTA, CDR2 FQGNSA. The CDR3 totals 14 residues. The CDR3 bases are TGTGCCAGCAGCTGGGCAGGGGGGAATTCACCCCTCCACTTT. It encodes CASSWAGGNSPLHF. Using reference TRBV7-2 and TRBJ1-6 for the parts outside the CDR3, the full variable domain is GAGVSQSPSNKVTEKGKDVELRCDPISGHTALYWYRQSLGQGLEFLIYFQGNSAPDKSGLPSDRFSAERTGGSVSTLTIQRTQQEDSAVYLCASSWAGGNSPLHFGNGTRLTVT.

The V call is TRBV18, the J call TRBJ2-3, with TRBD1 matching 10 bases. With 1 base clipped from V and 4 bases from J, the junction kept 2 bases outside the gene matches. Germline V CDR1 and CDR2: KGHSH, LQKENI. The length of the CDR3 is 15 residues. The CDR3 loop is CASSPQGTGADTQYF. The CDR3, as DNA: TGTGCCAGCTCACCACAAGGGACAGGGGCAGATACGCAGTATTTT. Full variable domain (missing parts from reference TRBV18 and TRBJ2-3): NAGVMQNPRHLVRRRGQEARLRCSPMKGHSHVYWYRQLPEEGLKFMVYLQKENIIDESGMPKERFSAEFPKEGPSILRIQQVVRGDSAAYFCASSPQGTGADTQYFGPGTRLTVL.

The chain joins TRBV6-5 to TRBJ1-4, with D maybe TRBD1 (6 bases). Germline V gives CDR1 MNHEY, CDR2 SVGAGI. This CDR3 spans 15 amino acids. Between the trimmed V and J ends, which lost 2 bases and 6 bases, there was a span of 13 bases. The CDR3 here is CASSYDGTMDEKLFF. In nucleotides, the CDR3 is TGTGCCAGCAGTTACGACGGGACAATGGATGAAAAACTGTTTTTT.

The V call is TRBV9, the J call TRBJ2-2, with TRBD1 matching over 7 bases. This CDR3 has 18 amino acids. Per germline, CDR1 SGDLS and CDR2 YYNGEE. Trimming removed 4 bases from V and 2 bases from J; junction bases left unmatched: 14. For the CDR3, the DNA is TGTGCCAGCAGCTACAAAGCCGGACAGGCCGTTAACACCGGGGAGCTGTTTTTT. Its translation is CASSYKAGQAVNTGELFF.

The rearrangement joins TRBV29-1 to TRBJ2-5; the D is unclear. The end of the DNA aligns better with TRBJ2-7, so the J call may be wrong. The CDR3 has 12 residues. Germline V CDR1 and CDR2: SQVTM, ANQGSEA. The CDR3 loop is CSVVENSYEQYF. CDR3 DNA sequence: TGCAGCGTTGTCGAGAACTCCTACGAGCAGTACTTC.

V is TRBV5-1 and J is TRBJ1-6; TRBD1 matches at 8 bases. CDR1 is SGHRS, CDR2 YFSETQ, per germline. Trimming at V came to 6 bases and at J to 6 bases, leaving 5 bases not matched to a gene. The CDR3 covers 14 residues. CDR3 amino acids: CASTLTGANSPLHF. Here the CDR3 DNA reads TGCGCCAGCACCCTGACAGGGGCTAATTCACCCCTCCACTTT.

This chain uses TRBV18 with TRBJ1-1; D is unclear. V shed 6 bases and J shed 0 bases, with 5 bases lying between them. Germline V CDR1 and CDR2: KGHSH, LQKENI. CDR3 length: 12 amino acids. As DNA, the CDR3 is TGTGCCAGCTCCGCACTGAACACTGAAGCTTTCTTT. Amino acids: CASSALNTEAFF.

The chain has TRBV20-1 and TRBJ2-5, with D uncertain. The CDR3 loop spans 11 amino acids. The ends were cut back, 7 bases at V and 0 bases at J, with 6 bases in the middle. The germline CDR1 and CDR2 sequences are DFQATT and SNEGSKA (reference sequence). The CDR3 sequence: CSVPNQETQYF. The CDR3 DNA reads TGCAGTGTCCCGAACCAAGAGACCCAGTACTTC.

The chain couples TRBV29-1 to TRBJ2-3; D uncertain. The ends were cut back, 3 bases at V and 0 bases at J, with 13 bases in the middle. Germline CDR1 and CDR2: SQVTM and ANQGSEA. This CDR3 is 15 amino acids long. CDR3 nucleotides: TGCAGCGTTGACCCCCCCTTCGGGAGCACAGATACGCAGTATTTT. Protein sequence: CSVDPPFGSTDTQYF.

The rearrangement uses TRBV30 and TRBJ2-1; D call uncertain. V was shortened by 3 bases and J by 0 bases, with 9 bases between the two germline ends. The length of the CDR3 is 14 residues. Per germline, CDR1 GTSNPN and CDR2 SVGIG (reference sequence). CDR3 sequence: CAWRGKSSYNEQFF. CDR3 nucleotide sequence: TGTGCCTGGAGGGGCAAGAGCTCCTACAATGAGCAGTTCTTC. The full variable domain, rest sourced from reference TRBV30 and TRBJ2-1, is SQTIHQWPATLVQPVGSPLSLECTVEGTSNPNLYWYRQAAGRGLQLLFYSVGIGQISSEVPQNLSASRPQDRQFILSSKKLLLSDSGFYLCAWRGKSSYNEQFFGPGTRLTVL.

This clone has a handful of counts. V and J are TRBV29-1 and TRBJ1-2; TRBD1 aligns across 7 bases. The CDR3 runs 11 residues. CDR1 and CDR2 from the germline V gene are SQVTM and ANQGSEA. Losses at the gene ends were 7 bases for V and 3 bases for J; bases not matched to a gene: 2. The CDR3 coding sequence is TGCAGCGCGGGACAGCACTATGGCTACACCTTC. Translation: CSAGQHYGYTF.

This sequence joins TRBV6-5 and TRBJ1-2, with unresolved D. The ends were cut back, 5 bases at V and 6 bases at J, with 10 bases in the middle. The V gene's germline CDR1 is MNHEY and CDR2 SVGAGI. The CDR3 has 12 residues. The CDR3 DNA follows: TGTGCCAGCAGTCAGGCGCCTGATGGCTACACCTTC. This translates into CASSQAPDGYTF.

This sequence joins TRBV13 and TRBJ1-2; D call uncertain. With 5 bases removed from V and 2 bases from J, the gap between germline ends came to 12 bases. Germline lookup yields CDR1 PRHDT and CDR2 FYEKMQ (reference sequence). The CDR3 length is 14 residues. The CDR3 DNA sequence: TGTGCCAGCAGCCCCTGGCCGACCAACTATGGCTACACCTTC. Translating it yields CASSPWPTNYGYTF.

V is TRBV29-1 and J is TRBJ1-4; D is possibly TRBD1 (6 bases). V was shortened by 7 bases and J by 7 bases, with 13 bases between the two germline ends. The CDR3 totals 12 residues. Germline V gene sequence: CDR1 SQVTM, CDR2 ANQGSEA. The CDR3 nucleotides are TGCAGCGCAGGGGCTTTTGGTGAAAAACTGTTTTTT. This gives the protein CSAGAFGEKLFF.

V is TRBV2 and J is TRBJ1-1; D not certain. V shed 9 bases and J shed 2 bases, with 10 bases lying between them. This CDR3 comprises 12 residues. CDR1 is SNHLY and CDR2 is FYNNEI in the germline V gene. The CDR3 here is CARQRRNTEAFF. The DNA for the CDR3 is TGTGCCAGACAGCGGCGCAACACTGAAGCTTTCTTT.